These 25 T cell receptor beta chains were sequenced from one sample in a study of cytomegalovirus exposure and HLA in healthy donors. PCR amplification relied on 60 Vbeta primers (plus 13 Jbeta primers). Method: immunoSEQ multiplex PCR; TCRdb's copy keeps in-frame clones and lacks some. This sample has fewer than 200,000 clones, with approximately 80% found just once. Sequencing was performed on PBMCs. The receptors derive from a woman in her late teens or twenties in good health and CMV-seropositive.

This sequence joins TRBV19 and TRBJ2-7; possibly TRBD1 for D (6 bases). Between the trimmed V and J ends, which lost 3 bases and 2 bases, there was a span of 14 bases. This CDR3 has 15 amino acids. Looked up from germline, CDR1 is LNHDA and CDR2 is SQIVND (reference sequence). The CDR3 bases are TGTGCCAGTAGTATCGACACAGGGATGACCTACGAGCAGTACTTC. Translation gives CASSIDTGMTYEQYF.

CDR3 residues: CASTNRVEGYTF. The CDR3 DNA is TGTGCCAGCACGAACAGGGTGGAAGGCTACACCTTC. The genes are TRBV7-9 and TRBJ1-2; D may be TRBD1 (6 bases). The CDR3 extends over 12 amino acids. The germline CDR1 and CDR2 sequences are SEHNR and FQNEAQ (reference sequence). Trimming took off 7 bases at V and 8 bases at J, with 14 bases between the two ends.

The rearrangement uses TRBV28 and TRBJ1-5; tentatively, D is TRBD1 (6 bases). The CDR3 consists of 15 residues. The V gene's germline CDR1 is MDHEN and CDR2 SYDVKM. With 6 bases removed from V and 6 bases from J, the gap between germline ends came to 18 bases. Here the CDR3 DNA reads TGTGCCAGCAGCCCCCTCAGGGGATCGGGTCAGCCCCAGCATTTT. Its translation is CASSPLRGSGQPQHF.

The chain joins TRBV27 to TRBJ1-2; D is perhaps TRBD1 (6 bases). Trimming removed 0 bases at V and 4 bases at J, with 21 bases between. The CDR3 covers 18 residues. The V gene's germline CDR1 is MNHEY and CDR2 SMNVEV (reference sequence). The CDR3: CASSLSAGGGHYVYGYTF. CDR3 bases: TGTGCCAGCAGTTTATCAGCTGGGGGGGGGCACTACGTCTATGGCTACACCTTC.

The J gene is TRBJ2-5, the V gene TRBV5-6; 8 bases are a match to TRBD2. Per the germline V gene, CDR1 is SGHDT and CDR2 is YYEEEE. After removal of 0 bases from V and 4 bases from J, the junction contained 11 bases not matched to a gene. This CDR3 contains 17 residues. The CDR3 protein is CASSLDRAGESGETQYF. DNA for the CDR3: TGTGCCAGCAGCTTGGATCGAGCGGGGGAATCTGGAGAGACCCAGTACTTC.

This clone was seen a few times. This rearrangement joins TRBV9 to TRBJ1-6; 9 bases map to TRBD1. CDR1 and CDR2 (germline): SGDLS, YYNGEE. The CDR3 covers 16 residues. Losses at the gene ends were 0 bases for V and 8 bases for J; bases not matched to a gene: 6. The CDR3 DNA sequence: TGTGCCAGCAGCGTAGGGCTGGGACAGGGAGATTCACCCCTCCACTTT. Translated: CASSVGLGQGDSPLHF. The whole variable domain, filled in from reference TRBV9 and TRBJ1-6, reads DSGVTQTPKHLITATGQRVTLRCSPRSGDLSVYWYQQSLDQGLQFLIQYYNGEERAKGNILERFSAQQFPDLHSELNLSSLELGDSALYFCASSVGLGQGDSPLHFGNGTRLTVT.

A single count supports this clone. The genes are TRBV5-6 and TRBJ2-5; D gene unclear. The CDR3 is 13 amino acids. The V gene lost 0 bases and the J gene lost 5 bases, with 8 bases spanning the gap. CDR1 is SGHDT and CDR2 is YYEEEE in the germline V gene. CDR3 sequence: CASSLEVRETQYF. The CDR3 DNA reads TGTGCCAGCAGCTTGGAAGTTCGGGAGACCCAGTACTTC.

The chain combines TRBV29-1 with TRBJ1-2; tentatively, D is TRBD1 (6 bases). This CDR3 contains 12 residues. With 4 bases removed from V and 4 bases from J, the gap between germline ends came to 10 bases. Germline V lookup: CDR1 SQVTM, CDR2 ANQGSEA. CDR3 amino acids: CSVVLDSYGYTF. The CDR3 DNA reads TGCAGCGTTGTTTTGGACAGCTATGGCTACACCTTC.

This chain links TRBV4-1 with TRBJ1-1; 10 nucleotides match TRBD1. The CDR3 loop spans 15 amino acids. In germline, CDR1 is MGHRA, CDR2 YSYEKL. V was pared by 0 bases and J by 11 bases, with 9 bases of the junction left unmatched. The CDR3 here is CASSQEGQGFIEAFF. CDR3 DNA: TGCGCCAGCAGCCAAGAGGGACAGGGGTTCATAGAGGCTTTCTTT.

CDR3 nucleotide sequence: TGTGCCAGCAGCAAAGGTGGGGCCTCAGTGATCTCCTACGAGCAGTACTTC. Translated: CASSKGGASVISYEQYF. The gene calls are TRBV21-1 and TRBJ2-7; TRBD1, the D gene given by the table, was not confirmed from the DNA. TRBV21-1 is described as a pseudogene. This CDR3 region has 17 residues.

This clone was found once. CDR3 in DNA: TGTGCCAGCAGCTATAGCGGGGGAGATACGCAGTATTTT. This sequence encodes CASSYSGGDTQYF. The V gene is TRBV11-2, the J gene TRBJ2-3; the match to TRBD2 covers 9 bases. The germline V gene encodes CDR1 SGHAT and CDR2 FQNNGV. The ends lost 4 bases at V and 5 bases at J; junction bases unmatched: 1. The length of the CDR3 is 13 residues.

This clone was observed a single time. The genes are TRBV6-1 and TRBJ2-3; a weak D match, TRBD2 (6 bases). Deletions cut 6 bases from V and 2 bases from J, with 15 bases between. This CDR3 contains 15 residues. The germline V gene has CDR1 MNHNS and CDR2 SASEGT. The CDR3 nucleotides are TGTGCCAGCAGAGACGGGACTTTCTCCACAGATACGCAGTATTTT. Amino acids: CASRDGTFSTDTQYF.

J is TRBJ2-2 and V is TRBV11-2; TRBD1 aligns across 11 bases. The CDR3 is 17 amino acids. The J segment lost 7 bases and the V segment lost 2 bases, leaving 9 bases of the junction unmatched. Germline V gives CDR1 SGHAT, CDR2 FQNNGV. The CDR3 region has the DNA TGTGCCAGCAGCTTATCGAGGACAGGGGGCATTGGCGGGGAGCTGTTTTTT. This codes for CASSLSRTGGIGGELFF.

V usage is TRBV7-9 and J usage is TRBJ2-7; 16 positions agree with TRBD2. This CDR3 spans 18 amino acids. Germline V gene sequence: CDR1 SEHNR, CDR2 FQNEAQ (reference sequence). The junction had 9 bases not matched to a gene; V was cut back by 5 bases and J by 2 bases. This chain's CDR3 is CASSTWGLAGGRTYEQYF. CDR3 DNA: TGTGCCAGCAGCACCTGGGGACTAGCGGGGGGGCGGACCTACGAGCAGTACTTC. The full variable domain, in which reference TRBV7-9 and TRBJ2-7 provide the parts outside the CDR3, is DTGVSQNPRHKITKRGQNVTFRCDPISEHNRLYWYRQTLGQGPEFLTYFQNEAQLEKSRLLSDRFSAERPKGSFSTLEIQRTEQGDSAMYLCASSTWGLAGGRTYEQYFGPGTRLTVT.

This chain links TRBV6-5 with TRBJ1-1; D is perhaps TRBD1 (5 bases). V lost 0 bases, J lost 4 bases, and 12 bases lay in between. The V gene's germline CDR1 is MNHEY and CDR2 SVGAGI. The CDR3 consists of 15 residues. CDR3 coding DNA: TGTGCCAGCAGTTACTCGACAGAAGGACGCACTGAAGCTTTCTTT. The encoded protein is CASSYSTEGRTEAFF.

The chain is built from TRBV4-1 and TRBJ2-5, with 10 bases fitting TRBD1. Trimming took 4 bases from V and 4 from J; bases not matched to a gene: 9. The CDR3 covers 16 residues. Per germline, CDR1 MGHRA and CDR2 YSYEKL. The DNA for the CDR3 is TGCGCCAGCAGCCTAAGCGGGACAGGGGCACCAGAGACCCAGTACTTC. This encodes CASSLSGTGAPETQYF.

The chain joins TRBV25-1 to TRBJ1-2, with D maybe TRBD1 (6 bases). Trimming removed 0 bases at V and 8 bases at J, with 13 bases between. The CDR3 spans 14 residues. CDR1 MGHDK and CDR2 SYGVNS come from the germline V gene. CDR3 DNA: TGTGCCAGCAGTGAATATCAACAGGGTGCGGGCTACACCTTC. Its translation: CASSEYQQGAGYTF.

This chain connects TRBV15 to TRBJ2-5; D may be TRBD1 (6 bases). The DNA end lines up better with TRBJ2-7; the J call may be wrong. CDR3 length equals 16 residues. Germline V gives CDR1 LNHNV, CDR2 YYDKDF (reference sequence). The CDR3 loop reads CATSRDGSGASYEQYF. The DNA for the CDR3 is TGTGCCACCAGCAGAGATGGTTCAGGGGCCTCCTACGAGCAGTACTTC.

The V and J genes are TRBV4-1 and TRBJ1-2; D possibly corresponds to TRBD1 (6 bases). This CDR3 comprises 16 residues. Germline V lookup: CDR1 MGHRA, CDR2 YSYEKL. Trimming cost V 8 bases and J 5 bases, with 24 bases left between them. CDR3 sequence: CASSGPKDSSLYGYTF. CDR3 sequence (DNA): TGCGCCAGCTCGGGCCCCAAGGACAGCTCCCTTTATGGCTACACCTTC.

The chain couples TRBV2 to TRBJ2-6; weak D call: TRBD2 (6 bases). This CDR3 has 18 amino acids. The V gene lost 6 bases and the J gene lost 0 bases, with 18 bases spanning the gap. CDR1 SNHLY and CDR2 FYNNEI come from the germline V gene. Here the CDR3 reads CASSAGPGVRSGANVLTF. The DNA for the CDR3 is TGTGCCAGCAGCGCGGGACCCGGCGTGCGCTCTGGGGCCAACGTCCTGACTTTC.

V gene TRBV23-1 combines with J gene TRBJ2-7, with D possibly matching TRBD1 (6 bases). TRBV23-1 is known as an ORF, though its function is uncertain. Trimming cost V 2 bases and J 5 bases, with 16 bases left between them. The CDR3 is 15 residues long. The DNA of the CDR3 is TGCGCCAGCAGTCAAAAGGGACACCCGTCGGACGAGCAGTACTTC. Residues: CASSQKGHPSDEQYF.

This rearrangement joins TRBV23-1 to TRBJ1-2, with 7 bases that match TRBD1. TRBV23-1 is classed as an ORF, of uncertain function. The ends lost 7 bases at V and 5 bases at J; junction bases unmatched: 10. The CDR3 totals 14 residues. CDR3 sequence (DNA): TGCGCCAGCAAAACTCCGACAGGGACATATGGCTACACCTTC. Translation gives CASKTPTGTYGYTF.

The V gene is TRBV9, the J gene TRBJ1-2; D possibly corresponds to TRBD1 (5 bases). The CDR3 spans 15 residues. Between the trimmed V and J ends, which lost 0 bases and 4 bases, there was a span of 13 bases. CDR1 and CDR2 from the germline V gene are SGDLS and YYNGEE. The CDR3 DNA is TGTGCCAGCAGCGTAGAGAACCCAGGGCCCTATGGCTACACCTTC. Protein sequence: CASSVENPGPYGYTF.

The chain links TRBV28 to TRBJ2-1; no clear D gene. Trimming took off 6 bases at V and 0 bases at J, with 12 bases between the two ends. This CDR3 is built from 15 residues. Germline V gene lookup returns CDR1 MDHEN and CDR2 SYDVKM. As DNA, the CDR3 is TGTGCCAGCAGCCTCTCTGTTATCTCCTACAATGAGCAGTTCTTC. As protein: CASSLSVISYNEQFF.

The genes are TRBV6-5 and TRBJ2-6; possibly TRBD1 for D (5 bases). V was pared by 6 bases and J by 3 bases, with 12 bases between. The CDR3 contains 15 residues. Per germline, CDR1 MNHEY and CDR2 SVGAGI. CDR3 nucleotides: TGTGCCAGCAGGAAACAGGTCCGTGGGGCCAACGTCCTGACTTTC. Amino acids: CASRKQVRGANVLTF.